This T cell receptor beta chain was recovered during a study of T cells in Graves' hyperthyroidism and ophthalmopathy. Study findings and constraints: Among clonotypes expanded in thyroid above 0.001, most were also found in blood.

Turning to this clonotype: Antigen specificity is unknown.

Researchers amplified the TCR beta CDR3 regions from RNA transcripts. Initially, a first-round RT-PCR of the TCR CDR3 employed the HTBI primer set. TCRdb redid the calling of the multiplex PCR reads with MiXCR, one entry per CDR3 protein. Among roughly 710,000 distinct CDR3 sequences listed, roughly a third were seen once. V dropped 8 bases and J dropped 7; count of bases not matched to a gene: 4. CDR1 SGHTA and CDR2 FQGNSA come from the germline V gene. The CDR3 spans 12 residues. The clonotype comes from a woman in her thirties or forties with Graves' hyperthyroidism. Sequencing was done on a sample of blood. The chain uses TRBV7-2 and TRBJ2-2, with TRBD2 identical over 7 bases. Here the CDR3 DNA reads TGTGCCAGCCTCGGGGGGTTCGGGGAGCTGTTTTTT. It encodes CASLGGFGELFF.